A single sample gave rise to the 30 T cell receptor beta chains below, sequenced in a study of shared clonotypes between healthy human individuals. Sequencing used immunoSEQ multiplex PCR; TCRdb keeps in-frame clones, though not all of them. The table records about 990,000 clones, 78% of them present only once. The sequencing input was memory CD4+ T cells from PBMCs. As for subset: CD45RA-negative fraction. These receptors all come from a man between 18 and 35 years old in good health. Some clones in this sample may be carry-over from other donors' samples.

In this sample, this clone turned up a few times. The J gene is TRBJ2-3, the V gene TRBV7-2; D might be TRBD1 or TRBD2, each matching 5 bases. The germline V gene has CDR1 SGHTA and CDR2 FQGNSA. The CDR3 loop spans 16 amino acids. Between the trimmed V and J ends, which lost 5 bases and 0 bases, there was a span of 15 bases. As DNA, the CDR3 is TGTGCCAGCAGCCGTTCGGGACCATCTAGCACAGATACGCAGTATTTT. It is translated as CASSRSGPSSTDTQYF.

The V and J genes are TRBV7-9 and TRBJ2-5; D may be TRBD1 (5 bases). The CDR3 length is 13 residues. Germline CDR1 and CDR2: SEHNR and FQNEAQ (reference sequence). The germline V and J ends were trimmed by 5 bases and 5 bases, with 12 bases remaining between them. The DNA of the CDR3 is TGTGCCAGCAGCCTCAGGGAAAGGGAGACCCAGTACTTC. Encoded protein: CASSLRERETQYF.

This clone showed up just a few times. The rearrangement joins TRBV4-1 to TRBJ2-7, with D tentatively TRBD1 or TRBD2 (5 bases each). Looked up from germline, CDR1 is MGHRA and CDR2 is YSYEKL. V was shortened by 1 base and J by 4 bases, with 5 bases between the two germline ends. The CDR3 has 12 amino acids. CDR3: CASSQGGYEQYF. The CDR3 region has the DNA TGCGCCAGCAGCCAAGGGGGGTACGAGCAGTACTTC.

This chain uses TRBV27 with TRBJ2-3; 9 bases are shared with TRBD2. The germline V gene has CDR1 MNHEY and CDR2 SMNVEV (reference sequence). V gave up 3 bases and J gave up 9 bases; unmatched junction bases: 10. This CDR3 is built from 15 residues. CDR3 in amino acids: CASSLSQRGEGTQYF. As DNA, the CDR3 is TGTGCCAGCAGTTTGTCCCAGCGGGGGGAAGGCACGCAGTATTTT.

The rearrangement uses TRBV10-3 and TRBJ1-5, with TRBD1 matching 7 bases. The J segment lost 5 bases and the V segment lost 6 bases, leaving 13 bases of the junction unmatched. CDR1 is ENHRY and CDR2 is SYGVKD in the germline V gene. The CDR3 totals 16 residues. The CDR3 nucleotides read TGTGCCATCAGCCAAGGGGGCCCGACAGGTTATCAGCCCCAGCATTTT. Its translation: CAISQGGPTGYQPQHF.

The chain's CDR3 is CASSTGQLMNTEAFF. The CDR3 bases are TGTGCCAGCAGCACTGGACAGCTAATGAACACTGAAGCTTTCTTT. The chain joins TRBV7-8 to TRBJ1-1; tentatively, D is TRBD1 (6 bases). From germline, CDR1 is SGHVS and CDR2 FQNEAQ. Trimming left V 5 bases short and J 0 bases short, with 13 bases between. CDR3 length: 15 amino acids.

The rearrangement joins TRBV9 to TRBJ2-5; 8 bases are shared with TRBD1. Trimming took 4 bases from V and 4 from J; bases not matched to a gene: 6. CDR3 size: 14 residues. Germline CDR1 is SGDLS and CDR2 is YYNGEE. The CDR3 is CASSTRTGRETQYF. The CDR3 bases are TGTGCCAGCAGCACCAGGACAGGGAGAGAGACCCAGTACTTC.

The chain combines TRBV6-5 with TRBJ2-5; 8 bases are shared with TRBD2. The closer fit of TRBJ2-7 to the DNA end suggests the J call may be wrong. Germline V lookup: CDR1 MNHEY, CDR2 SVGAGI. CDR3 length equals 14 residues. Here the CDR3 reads CASSRSPGGYEQYF. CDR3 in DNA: TGTGCCAGCAGCCGAAGCCCGGGGGGGTACGAGCAGTACTTC.

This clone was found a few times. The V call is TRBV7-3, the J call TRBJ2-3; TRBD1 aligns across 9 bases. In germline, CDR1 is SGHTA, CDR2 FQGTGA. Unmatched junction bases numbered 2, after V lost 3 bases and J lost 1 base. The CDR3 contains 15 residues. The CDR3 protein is CASSFRTGGTDTQYF. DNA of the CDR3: TGTGCCAGCAGCTTTAGGACAGGGGGCACAGATACGCAGTATTTT.

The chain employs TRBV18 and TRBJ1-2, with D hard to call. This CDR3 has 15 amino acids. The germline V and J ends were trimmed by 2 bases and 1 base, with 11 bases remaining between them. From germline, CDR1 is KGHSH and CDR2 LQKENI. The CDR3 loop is CASSPDTAGNYGYTF. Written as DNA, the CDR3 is TGTGCCAGCTCACCAGATACAGCGGGTAACTATGGCTACACCTTC.

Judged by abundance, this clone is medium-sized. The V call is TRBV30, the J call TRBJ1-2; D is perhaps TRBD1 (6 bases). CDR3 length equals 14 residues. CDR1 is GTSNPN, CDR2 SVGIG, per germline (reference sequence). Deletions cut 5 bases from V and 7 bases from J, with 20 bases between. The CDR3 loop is CAWGRDTGRSGYTF. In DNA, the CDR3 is TGTGCCTGGGGGAGGGACACGGGACGAAGTGGCTACACCTTC.

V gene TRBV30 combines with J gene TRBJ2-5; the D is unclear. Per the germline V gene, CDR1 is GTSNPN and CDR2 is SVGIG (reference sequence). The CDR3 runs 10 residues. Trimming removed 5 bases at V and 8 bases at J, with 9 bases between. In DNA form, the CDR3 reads TGTGCCTGGGCGTCAGGAACCCAGTACTTC. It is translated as CAWASGTQYF.

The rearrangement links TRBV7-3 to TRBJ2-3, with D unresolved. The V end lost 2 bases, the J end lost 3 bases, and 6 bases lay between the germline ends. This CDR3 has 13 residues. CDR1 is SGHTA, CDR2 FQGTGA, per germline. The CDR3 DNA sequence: TGTGCCAGCAGCTTAGCGACGACAGATACGCAGTATTTT. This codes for CASSLATTDTQYF.

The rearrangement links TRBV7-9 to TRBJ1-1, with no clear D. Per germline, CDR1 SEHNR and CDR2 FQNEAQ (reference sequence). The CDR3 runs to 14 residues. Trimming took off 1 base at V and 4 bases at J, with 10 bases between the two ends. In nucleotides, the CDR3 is TGTGCCAGCAGCTTAGTAGTGATCACCACTGAAGCTTTCTTT. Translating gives CASSLVVITTEAFF.

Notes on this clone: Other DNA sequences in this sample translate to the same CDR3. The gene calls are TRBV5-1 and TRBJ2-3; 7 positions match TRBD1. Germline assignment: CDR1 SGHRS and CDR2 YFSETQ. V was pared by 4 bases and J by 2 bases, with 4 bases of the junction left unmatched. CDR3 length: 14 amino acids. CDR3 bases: TGCGCCAGCAGCCTCCAGGGGGACACAGATACGCAGTATTTT. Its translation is CASSLQGDTDTQYF.

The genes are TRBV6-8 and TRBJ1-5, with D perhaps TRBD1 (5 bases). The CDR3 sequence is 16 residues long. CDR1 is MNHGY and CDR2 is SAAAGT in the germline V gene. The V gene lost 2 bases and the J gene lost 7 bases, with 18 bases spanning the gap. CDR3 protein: CASSYPPGRLEQPQHF. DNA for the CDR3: TGTGCCAGCAGTTACCCCCCAGGGCGGTTAGAACAGCCCCAGCATTTT.

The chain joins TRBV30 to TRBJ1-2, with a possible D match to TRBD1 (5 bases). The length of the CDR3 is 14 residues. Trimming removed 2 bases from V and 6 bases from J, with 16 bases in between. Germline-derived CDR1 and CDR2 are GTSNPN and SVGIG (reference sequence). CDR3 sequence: CAWSHHGGLNGYTF. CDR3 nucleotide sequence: TGTGCCTGGAGTCATCATGGGGGTCTGAATGGCTACACCTTC.

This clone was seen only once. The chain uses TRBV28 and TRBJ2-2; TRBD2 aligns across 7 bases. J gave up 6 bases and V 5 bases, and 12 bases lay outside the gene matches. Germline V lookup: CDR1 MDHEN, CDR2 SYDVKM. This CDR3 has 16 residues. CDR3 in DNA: TGTGCCAGCAGTCACCAAGCGGGAACTCTCCCCGGGGAGCTGTTTTTT. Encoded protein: CASSHQAGTLPGELFF.

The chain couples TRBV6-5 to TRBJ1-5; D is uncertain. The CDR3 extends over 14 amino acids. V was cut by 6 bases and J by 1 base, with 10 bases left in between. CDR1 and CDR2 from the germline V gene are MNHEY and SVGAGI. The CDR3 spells CASSNAVSNQPQHF. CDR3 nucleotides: TGTGCCAGCAGCAACGCGGTAAGCAATCAGCCCCAGCATTTT.

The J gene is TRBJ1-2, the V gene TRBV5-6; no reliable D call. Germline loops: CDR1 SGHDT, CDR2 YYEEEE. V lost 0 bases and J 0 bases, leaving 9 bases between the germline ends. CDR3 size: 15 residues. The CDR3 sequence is CASSLDQTTNYGYTF. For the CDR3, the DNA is TGTGCCAGCAGCTTGGACCAGACAACTAACTATGGCTACACCTTC.

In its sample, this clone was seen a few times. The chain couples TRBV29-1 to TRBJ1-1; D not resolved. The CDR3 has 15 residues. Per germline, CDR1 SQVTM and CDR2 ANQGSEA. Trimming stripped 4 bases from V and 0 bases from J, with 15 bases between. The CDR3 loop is CSVAGQNNMNTEAFF. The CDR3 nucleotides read TGCAGCGTTGCTGGGCAGAATAATATGAACACTGAAGCTTTCTTT.

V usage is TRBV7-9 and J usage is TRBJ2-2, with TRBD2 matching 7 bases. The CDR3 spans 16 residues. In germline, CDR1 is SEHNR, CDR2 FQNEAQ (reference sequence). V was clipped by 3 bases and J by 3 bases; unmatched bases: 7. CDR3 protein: CASSFSTSRYTGELFF. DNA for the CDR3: TGTGCCAGCAGCTTCTCGACTAGCCGATACACCGGGGAGCTGTTTTTT.

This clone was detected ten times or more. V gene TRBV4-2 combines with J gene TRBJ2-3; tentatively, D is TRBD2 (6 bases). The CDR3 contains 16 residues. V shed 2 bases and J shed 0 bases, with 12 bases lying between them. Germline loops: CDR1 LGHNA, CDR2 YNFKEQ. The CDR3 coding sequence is TGTGCCAGCAGCCAACTCAGCGGAGGGAGCACAGATACGCAGTATTTT. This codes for CASSQLSGGSTDTQYF.

CDR3 sequence (DNA): TGCAGCGTCCTAGACAGCGCACATCAGCCCCAGCATTTT. Encoded protein: CSVLDSAHQPQHF. This chain uses TRBV29-1 with TRBJ1-5; D may be TRBD1 (5 bases). Germline-derived CDR1 and CDR2 are SQVTM and ANQGSEA. CDR3 length equals 13 residues. The V gene lost 6 bases and the J gene lost 5 bases, with 14 bases spanning the gap.

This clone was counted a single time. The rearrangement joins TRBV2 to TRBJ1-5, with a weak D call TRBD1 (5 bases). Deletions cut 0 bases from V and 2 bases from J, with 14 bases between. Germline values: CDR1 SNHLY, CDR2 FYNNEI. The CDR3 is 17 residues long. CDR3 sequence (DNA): TGTGCCAGCAGTGAAGCTGGGGGGATCTCGGGCAATCAGCCCCAGCATTTT. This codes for CASSEAGGISGNQPQHF.

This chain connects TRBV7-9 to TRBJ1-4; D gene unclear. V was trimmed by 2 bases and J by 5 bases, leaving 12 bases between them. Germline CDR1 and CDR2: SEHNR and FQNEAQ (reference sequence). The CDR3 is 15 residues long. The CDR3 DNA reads TGTGCCAGCAGCTTATCGTCCAGGCAGAATGAAAAACTGTTTTTT. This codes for CASSLSSRQNEKLFF.

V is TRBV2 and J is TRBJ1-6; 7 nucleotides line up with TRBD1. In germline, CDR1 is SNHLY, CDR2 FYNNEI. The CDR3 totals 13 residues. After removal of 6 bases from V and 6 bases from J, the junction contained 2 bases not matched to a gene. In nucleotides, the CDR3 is TGTGCCAGCAGAAGGGACAGTAATTCACCCCTCCACTTT. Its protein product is CASRRDSNSPLHF.

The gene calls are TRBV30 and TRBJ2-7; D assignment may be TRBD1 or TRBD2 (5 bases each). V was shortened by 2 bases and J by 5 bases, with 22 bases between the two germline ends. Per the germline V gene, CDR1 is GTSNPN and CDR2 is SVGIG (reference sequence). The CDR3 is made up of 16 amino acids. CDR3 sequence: CAWSPRDVSFLDEQYF. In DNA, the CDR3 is TGTGCCTGGAGTCCTCGGGACGTCAGTTTTCTTGACGAGCAGTACTTC.

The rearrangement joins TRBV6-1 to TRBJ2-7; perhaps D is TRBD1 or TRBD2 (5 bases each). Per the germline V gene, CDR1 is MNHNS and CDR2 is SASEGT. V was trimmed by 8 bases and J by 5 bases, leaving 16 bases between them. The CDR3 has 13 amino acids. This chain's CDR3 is CASGRQYGDEQYF. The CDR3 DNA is TGTGCCAGCGGACGACAGTACGGGGACGAGCAGTACTTC.

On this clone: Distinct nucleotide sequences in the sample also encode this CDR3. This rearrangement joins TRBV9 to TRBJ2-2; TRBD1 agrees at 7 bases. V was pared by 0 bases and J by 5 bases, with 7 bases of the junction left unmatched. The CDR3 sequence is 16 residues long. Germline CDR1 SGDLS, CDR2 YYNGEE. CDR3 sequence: CASSVGLTGLTGELFF. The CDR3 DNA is TGTGCCAGCAGCGTAGGCCTGACAGGGCTAACCGGGGAGCTGTTTTTT.